The 22 T cell receptor beta chains below were found in one sample sequenced in a study of CXCR3-negative and CXCR3-positive naive CD8 T cells. The method, 5' RACE with UMI labels, was used to prepare the TRB cDNA libraries. TCRdb processed the 5' RACE reads again and assigns one entry to each CDR3 protein, with no DNA. Recorded for this sample: about 6,200 distinct CDR3 sequences. Their specific antigens are unknown. Findings and caveats of the study: More hydrophobic TRB CDR3s occurred in CXCR3-positive than in CXCR3-negative naive cells.

The sample consisted of naive CXCR3+ CD8+ T cells from blood. The subset is: CD45RO-CCR7+CD27+CD95- naive CD8+ T cells expressing CXCR3 (TNR3+). All receptors come from a human donor in good health. Some clones in this sample may be carry-over from other donors' samples.

By frequency, this clonotype registers medium-sized. This chain connects TRBV27 to TRBJ2-7; TCRdb returns TRBD2, unconfirmable since there is no DNA. The CDR3 consists of 13 residues. Germline CDR1 MNHEY, CDR2 SMNVEV (reference sequence). The CDR3 region is CASSLGGRVEQYF.

This clonotype is identified as medium-sized from frequency. This chain connects TRBV20-1 to TRBJ2-7; TCRdb calls TRBD1, which cannot be checked without DNA. Germline CDR1 and CDR2: DFQATT and SNEGSKA (reference sequence). The CDR3 runs 17 residues. The CDR3 loop is CSAREPPSGRPLGEQYF.

This clonotype is called medium-sized based on its frequency. V is TRBV3-1 and J is TRBJ2-5; the TRBD2 assignment by TCRdb is unverifiable without DNA. There are 16 residues in the CDR3. CDR1 and CDR2 (germline): LGHDT, YNNKEL (reference sequence). The chain's CDR3 is CASSQGLEGYQETQYF.

Its frequency marks this clonotype as medium-sized. The chain carries TRBV6-5 and TRBJ1-5; TCRdb's D gene call, TRBD1, goes unchecked for lack of DNA. Germline assignment: CDR1 MNHEY and CDR2 SVGAGI. This CDR3 is 15 amino acids long. CDR3 amino acids: CASSARQGGNQPQHF.

This clonotype counts as medium-sized by frequency. V is TRBV7-9 and J is TRBJ2-7; absent DNA, TCRdb's TRBD1 call cannot be checked. Germline V gene lookup returns CDR1 SEHNR and CDR2 FQNEAQ (reference sequence). CDR3 length equals 15 residues. The CDR3 loop is CASSVRDGRSYEQYF.

By frequency, this clonotype is medium-sized. This chain joins TRBV29-1 and TRBJ2-1; TCRdb designates TRBD2, a call that cannot be tested without DNA. The CDR3 extends over 17 amino acids. Germline-derived CDR1 and CDR2 are SQVTM and ANQGSEA. CDR3 in amino acids: CSAEGQLAGEPYNEQFF.

By frequency, this clonotype is medium-sized. The chain combines TRBV11-3 with TRBJ1-1; TCRdb gives TRBD1 as the D gene, but with no DNA this cannot be confirmed. Germline values: CDR1 SGHNT, CDR2 YENEEA. The length of the CDR3 is 14 residues. CDR3 loop: CASSPGGRGTEAFF. The variable domain in full, with the rest retrieved from reference TRBV11-3 and TRBJ1-1, is EAGVVQSPRYKIIEKKQPVAFWCNPISGHNTLYWYLQNLGQGPELLIRYENEEAVDDSQLPKDRFSAERLKGVDSTLKIQPAELGDSAVYLCASSPGGRGTEAFFGQGTRLTVV.

This clonotype is classed as medium-sized by frequency. V usage is TRBV4-1 and J usage is TRBJ2-1; TCRdb picks TRBD1, but there is no DNA to check that call. Germline loops: CDR1 MGHRA, CDR2 YSYEKL. The CDR3 is 14 amino acids. The CDR3 is CASSSWTGGNEQFF.

This clonotype is classed as medium-sized by frequency. The chain joins TRBV10-3 to TRBJ1-1; TCRdb's D call of TRBD1 is untestable without DNA. Germline CDR1 is ENHRY and CDR2 is SYGVKD. The CDR3 sequence is 13 residues long. This CDR3 reads CAISETAGSEAFF.

CDR3 sequence reads: CSVEDRLVLRGYNEQFF. This sequence joins TRBV29-1 and TRBJ2-1; TCRdb returns TRBD1, unconfirmable since there is no DNA. CDR1 is SQVTM and CDR2 is ANQGSEA in the germline V gene. CDR3 length equals 17 residues.

This clonotype is medium-sized (0.01 to 0.1%) by frequency. The V call is TRBV27, the J call TRBJ2-1; without DNA, the TCRdb call of TRBD1 cannot be checked. The CDR3 spans 11 residues. The germline gives CDR1 MNHEY, CDR2 SMNVEV (reference sequence). The CDR3 is CASSTTGEPFF.

This clonotype is classed as medium-sized by frequency. The CDR3 loop reads CASSLSSYEQYF. The chain joins TRBV7-9 to TRBJ2-7. Germline values: CDR1 SEHNR, CDR2 FQNEAQ (reference sequence). This CDR3 region has 12 residues.

In terms of frequency, this clonotype is medium-sized. The chain links TRBV29-1 to TRBJ2-1; without DNA, the TCRdb call of TRBD2 cannot be checked. This CDR3 has 16 amino acids. In germline, CDR1 is SQVTM, CDR2 ANQGSEA. The CDR3 loop is CSVVHLGTLIYNEQFF.

This clonotype counts as medium-sized by frequency. This chain joins TRBV20-1 and TRBJ2-7; TCRdb returns TRBD2, unconfirmable since there is no DNA. The CDR3 is 15 amino acids. Germline CDR1 DFQATT, CDR2 SNEGSKA (reference sequence). Here the CDR3 reads CSARDGSAGGDEQYF.

This clonotype is deemed medium-sized by its frequency. The V call is TRBV5-1, the J call TRBJ2-1; TCRdb returns TRBD1, unconfirmable since there is no DNA. The germline CDR1 and CDR2 sequences are SGHRS and YFSETQ. There are 14 residues in the CDR3. The CDR3 sequence is CASSPGPEYNEQFF.

This clonotype is identified as medium-sized from frequency. The rearrangement joins TRBV12-3 or TRBV12-4 to TRBJ1-5; the TCRdb D gene call, TRBD1, has no DNA to confirm it. The CDR3 has 14 amino acids. The CDR3 region is CASSLWDRDQPQHF.

The V and J genes are TRBV2 and TRBJ2-1. CDR1 is SNHLY and CDR2 is FYNNEI in the germline V gene. The CDR3 extends over 11 amino acids. CDR3 protein: CASRGIDEQFF.

By frequency, this clonotype is medium-sized. The chain links TRBV6-5 to TRBJ2-5; TCRdb selects TRBD1, and the lack of DNA leaves this call unchecked. This CDR3 spans 14 amino acids. Germline-derived CDR1 and CDR2 are MNHEY and SVGAGI. CDR3 protein: CASSIGLGPETQYF.

This clonotype is labeled medium-sized based on frequency. This chain connects TRBV13 to TRBJ2-7; TCRdb lists TRBD1, though no DNA is available to test this call. Germline-derived CDR1 and CDR2 are PRHDT and FYEKMQ (reference sequence). The CDR3 covers 15 residues. CDR3 region: CASSIGTVGLWEQYF.

This clonotype shows up as medium-sized by frequency. The chain has TRBV15 and TRBJ2-7; no DNA is available, so the TRBD1 call from TCRdb remains unchecked. CDR3 length equals 14 residues. Germline-derived CDR1 and CDR2 are LNHNV and YYDKDF (reference sequence). CDR3 region: CATSREARGVEQYF.

This clonotype is classed as medium-sized by frequency. Here the CDR3 reads CASRTSGRDNEQFF. The chain has TRBV5-1 and TRBJ2-1; without DNA, the TCRdb call of TRBD2 cannot be checked. CDR1 and CDR2 from the germline V gene are SGHRS and YFSETQ. This CDR3 comprises 14 residues. Variable domain in full (rest from reference TRBV5-1 and TRBJ2-1): KAGVTQTPRYLIKTRGQQVTLSCSPISGHRSVSWYQQTPGQGLQFLFEYFSETQRNKGNFPGRFSGRQFSNSRSEMNVSTLELGDSALYLCASRTSGRDNEQFFGPGTRLTVL.

The rearrangement uses TRBV5-1 and TRBJ2-1; the TCRdb call, TRBD1, lacks DNA for checking. Germline values: CDR1 SGHRS, CDR2 YFSETQ. The CDR3 has 17 residues. The CDR3 loop reads CASSSRASGDYGNEQFF.